This is a list of T cell receptor beta chains from one sample in a study of blood T cell repertoires in COVID-19. Libraries were prepared by immunoSEQ multiplex PCR; TCRdb keeps only in-frame clonotypes and omits some of them. The table includes about 190,000 clones, roughly 84% detected once. The sequenced sample was PBMCs or T cells enriched from blood (not recorded which). The source of these receptors is a woman in her 30s who had been exposed to COVID-19. Each CDR3 is given with its conserved first and last residue. The D gene is left open where the match is weak. Clone size is given for some rows only: seen once, a few or many times, or a class if the clone is expanded.

CASSKTSNTEAFF,TGTGCCAGCAGCAAAACATCGAACACTGAAGCTTTCTTT,TRBJ1-1,-,TRBV7-3,-
CASSLGQGGYGYTF,TGCGCCAGCAGCTTGGGGCAGGGAGGCTATGGCTACACCTTC,TRBJ1-2,-,TRBV5-1,-
CASSLASNYGYTF,TGTGCCAGCAGTTTAGCCTCTAACTATGGCTACACCTTC,TRBJ1-2,-,TRBV12-3/TRBV12-4,-
CASSAGSGNTIYF,TGTGCCAGCAGTGCGGGGTCTGGAAACACCATATATTTT,TRBJ1-3,-,TRBV27,-
CAWSPNSRRDRAPYEQYF,TGTGCCTGGAGTCCCAACTCCCGACGGGACAGGGCTCCCTACGAGCAGTACTTC,TRBJ2-7,once,TRBV30,TRBD1
CASSQMITGNYGYTF,TGTGCCAGCAGCCAAATGATAACGGGGAACTATGGCTACACCTTC,TRBJ1-2,-,TRBV3-1/TRBV3-2,-
CASSQDLGGALAKNIQYF,TGCGCCAGCAGCCAAGATCTTGGGGGCGCTCTAGCCAAAAACATTCAGTACTTC,TRBJ2-4,-,TRBV4-1,-
CATSMEGVDEKLFF,TGTGCCACCAGCATGGAGGGTGTCGATGAAAAACTGTTTTTT,TRBJ1-4,-,TRBV15,-
CASSPWTSEDQETQYF,TGTGCCAGCAGTCCTTGGACTAGCGAGGACCAAGAGACCCAGTACTTC,TRBJ2-5,-,TRBV27,TRBD2
CSVEVGLNIGSGYTF,TGCAGCGTTGAGGTGGGGCTAAACATCGGTAGCGGCTACACCTTC,TRBJ1-2,-,TRBV29-1,-
CASGLGWWEQYF,TGTGCCAGCGGACTAGGGTGGTGGGAGCAGTACTTC,TRBJ2-7,-,TRBV25-1,TRBD2
CASSSGRETGELFF,TGTGCCAGTAGTAGCGGGCGGGAGACCGGGGAGCTGTTTTTT,TRBJ2-2,-,TRBV19,TRBD2
CASSPATGGPETQYF,TGCGCCAGCAGCCCAGCGACAGGGGGCCCAGAGACCCAGTACTTC,TRBJ2-5,-,TRBV4-1,TRBD1
CASSQGSGGLPNYGYTF,TGTGCCAGCAGCCAAGGGAGTGGTGGACTACCGAACTATGGCTACACCTTC,TRBJ1-2,-,TRBV3-1/TRBV3-2,-
CASSATHRTGNTEAFF,TGTGCCAGCAGCGCAACCCACCGGACAGGGAACACTGAAGCTTTCTTT,TRBJ1-1,-,TRBV9,TRBD1
CASSQTSGVDFIQFF,TGTGCCAGCAGCCAGACTAGCGGGGTTGACTTCATCCAGTTCTTC,TRBJ2-1,-,TRBV11-2,TRBD2
CASSDGLAGGLETQYF,TGTGCCAGCAGTGATGGGCTAGCGGGGGGTCTAGAGACCCAGTACTTC,TRBJ2-5,-,TRBV2,TRBD2
CASRTGTGVDEQFF,TGTGCCAGTCGGACCGGGACAGGGGTTGATGAGCAGTTCTTC,TRBJ2-1,once,TRBV18,TRBD1
CASSLDRGNTEAFF,TGTGCCAGCAGCCTGGACAGGGGTAACACTGAAGCTTTCTTT,TRBJ1-1,-,TRBV28,TRBD1
CASSLSGGNQPQHF,TGTGCCAGCAGTTTATCAGGGGGCAATCAGCCCCAGCATTTT,TRBJ1-5,-,TRBV2,-
CASSQEGGLYTEAFF,TGCGCCAGCAGCCAAGAGGGGGGGCTTTACACTGAAGCTTTCTTT,TRBJ1-1,-,TRBV4-3,-
CASSQDSGGANEQFF,TGCGCCAGCAGCCAAGATAGCGGGGGGGCTAATGAGCAGTTCTTC,TRBJ2-1,-,TRBV4-3,TRBD2
CASSFLSGGDYEQYF,TGTGCCAGCAGCTTTCTGAGCGGGGGCGACTACGAGCAGTACTTC,TRBJ2-7,-,TRBV5-4,TRBD2
CASRHDRVSSPLHF,TGTGCCAGCAGGCATGACAGGGTTAGTTCACCCCTCCACTTT,TRBJ1-6,-,TRBV5-5,TRBD1
CASSYGLAAQETQYF,TGTGCCAGCAGTTATGGACTAGCGGCCCAAGAGACCCAGTACTTC,TRBJ2-5,once,TRBV6-2/TRBV6-3,TRBD2
CASSPNRLTGELFF,TGTGCCAGCAGCCCGAACAGGCTCACCGGGGAGCTGTTTTTT,TRBJ2-2,-,TRBV14,-
CASRAGYTEAFF,TGTGCCAGTAGGGCAGGGTATACTGAAGCTTTCTTT,TRBJ1-1,-,TRBV19,-
CASSSRQGSYEQYF,TGTGCCAGCAGCTCCAGACAGGGGTCCTACGAGCAGTACTTC,TRBJ2-7,-,TRBV7-2,TRBD1
CASSVEGAGNTIYF,TGTGCCAGCAGCGTAGAAGGAGCGGGAAACACCATATATTTT,TRBJ1-3,-,TRBV9,-
CASSSRTGGETQYF,TGTGCCAGCAGCTCGCGGACAGGGGGAGAGACCCAGTACTTC,TRBJ2-5,-,TRBV7-2,TRBD1
CASSLMSTRDSEQYF,TGTGCCAGCAGCTTAATGTCCACAAGGGACAGCGAGCAGTACTTC,TRBJ2-7,-,TRBV7-9,TRBD1
CASSQVPGTGRYGYTF,TGTGCCAGCAGCCAAGTTCCTGGGACAGGGAGATATGGCTACACCTTC,TRBJ1-2,-,TRBV3-1/TRBV3-2,TRBD1
CASSEADGQGGWEKLFF,TGTGCCAGCAGTGAAGCGGACGGACAGGGAGGTTGGGAAAAACTGTTTTTT,TRBJ1-4,-,TRBV2,TRBD1
CASSLAAAGIDGYTF,TGTGCCAGCAGCTTAGCCGCGGCAGGGATTGATGGCTACACCTTC,TRBJ1-2,-,TRBV5-5,-
CASSQTWDRGGYGYTF,TGTGCCAGCAGCCAGACTTGGGACAGGGGCGGCTATGGCTACACCTTC,TRBJ1-2,few,TRBV7-2,TRBD1
CASSEGSSLDRETQYF,TGTGCCAGCAGTGAAGGTAGCAGCTTAGATCGAGAGACCCAGTACTTC,TRBJ2-5,-,TRBV2,-
CAWSPGKLGNTIYF,TGTGCCTGGAGTCCGGGAAAACTTGGAAACACCATATATTTT,TRBJ1-3,once,TRBV30,-
CASSLALTTGGYGYTF,TGTGCCAGCAGCTTGGCCTTGACTACAGGGGGCTATGGCTACACCTTC,TRBJ1-2,once,TRBV5-4,TRBD1
CASSPLGGSGGYTF,TGTGCCAGCTCTCCACTGGGGGGATCGGGTGGCTACACCTTC,TRBJ1-2,-,TRBV7-9,-
CASSQSVGERNGYTF,TGTGCCAGTTCACAATCGGTGGGTGAGAGGAATGGCTACACCTTC,TRBJ1-2,-,TRBV19,-
CSVNGLGAYNEQFF,TGCAGCGTTAATGGACTAGGTGCCTACAATGAGCAGTTCTTC,TRBJ2-1,-,TRBV29-1,TRBD2
CASSLTPHGYTF,TGTGCCAGCAGTCTAACGCCCCATGGCTACACCTTC,TRBJ1-2,-,TRBV2,-
CASSRTMAEAFF,TGTGCCAGCAGTCGGACTATGGCTGAAGCTTTCTTT,TRBJ1-1,-,TRBV6-6,-
CASSRSGQGYGYTF,TGTGCCAGCAGCCGATCGGGACAGGGCTATGGCTACACCTTC,TRBJ1-2,-,TRBV7-9,TRBD1
CASSRARASSGDEQYF,TGCGCCAGCAGCAGGGCCCGGGCATCAAGCGGGGACGAGCAGTACTTC,TRBJ2-7,-,TRBV5-1,TRBD2
CASSLVVTGDSPLHF,TGTGCCAGCAGCTTAGTGGTGACAGGGGATTCACCCCTCCACTTT,TRBJ1-6,-,TRBV7-9,TRBD1
CASSSRQTGQETQYF,TGTGCCAGCAGCTCACGTCAGACAGGGCAAGAGACCCAGTACTTC,TRBJ2-5,-,TRBV5-4,TRBD1
CASSWMVGVANTGELFF,TGCGCCAGCAGCTGGATGGTAGGGGTCGCGAACACCGGGGAGCTGTTTTTT,TRBJ2-2,-,TRBV5-1,-
CSVDRLNYGYTF,TGCAGCGTTGATCGTCTGAACTATGGCTACACCTTC,TRBJ1-2,once,TRBV29-1,-
CASSSQRGGGDEKLFF,TGTGCCAGCTCATCACAAAGAGGGGGGGGAGATGAAAAACTGTTTTTT,TRBJ1-4,-,TRBV18,-
CASSLTNRVGPGANVLTF,TGTGCCAGCAGCTTAACGAACAGGGTTGGACCTGGGGCCAACGTCCTGACTTTC,TRBJ2-6,-,TRBV7-3,-